These 3 T cell receptor beta chains were all obtained from the same sample, sequenced in a study of CD8 T cells in Susac syndrome. Reverse transcription of roughly 0.5 to 1 ug RNA was carried out with random hexamers. TCRdb re-analysed the immunoSEQ multiplex PCR reads in MiXCR, keeping a single row per CDR3 protein. The sample includes 250,000 to 300,000 distinct CDR3 sequences, approximately 90% of them seen just once. The sequenced sample was CD8+ T cells from PBMCs. The receptors derive from a human donor with multiple sclerosis.

In its sample, this clonotype was seen once. This sequence joins TRBV16 and TRBJ1-5; possible D gene TRBD1, 5 bases. Trimming left V 0 bases short and J 5 bases short, with 8 bases between. Germline V gene sequence: CDR1 KGHSY, CDR2 FQNENV. This CDR3 has 14 amino acids. In DNA form, the CDR3 reads TGTGCCAGCAGCCAATCGGGGACGGATCAGCCCCAGCATTTT. This encodes CASSQSGTDQPQHF.

V gene TRBV5-1 combines with J gene TRBJ2-2; D remains unclear. Trimming cost V 0 bases and J 5 bases, with 5 bases left between them. The CDR3 sequence is 13 residues long. Germline V gene lookup returns CDR1 SGHRS and CDR2 YFSETQ. CDR3 residues: CASSLVPTGELFF. CDR3 bases: TGCGCCAGCAGCTTGGTTCCGACCGGGGAGCTGTTTTTT. Complete variable domain (other parts from reference TRBV5-1 and TRBJ2-2): KAGVTQTPRYLIKTRGQQVTLSCSPISGHRSVSWYQQTPGQGLQFLFEYFSETQRNKGNFPGRFSGRQFSNSRSEMNVSTLELGDSALYLCASSLVPTGELFFGEGSRLTVL.

Here the CDR3 reads CASSLGEGFSGANVLTF. The CDR3 DNA reads TGTGCCAGCAGTTTAGGGGAGGGTTTCTCTGGGGCCAACGTCCTGACTTTC. The chain recombines TRBV27 with TRBJ2-6, with 7 bases lining up with TRBD2. This CDR3 comprises 17 residues. Looked up from germline, CDR1 is MNHEY and CDR2 is SMNVEV (reference sequence). V shed 2 bases and J 0 bases; nucleotides not matched to a gene: 4.